This T cell receptor (beta chain) was recorded in a study of cytomegalovirus exposure and HLA in healthy donors (dated by TCRdb to the late 2010s). With respect to the entire study: In an earlier analysis of several hundred of the donors, about 260 Gb of sequence data and roughly 100 million unique TCR beta sequences from some 170 million T cells were reported. About 300 gigabases of sequencing data and 80 million or so unique TCR sequences were included in an early release covering about 600 HLA-typed donors. The genetic ancestry cluster associated with self-reported Caucasian donors included 70% to 85% of the roughly 400 genotyped donors. The study was designed to test whether signatures of past pathogen exposure could be identified by cataloging public T cell receptors. Using immunosequencing, the study profiled T cell repertoires from 550 to 750 subjects and related those repertoires to cytomegalovirus serostatus. A separate validation cohort of 90 to 150 different subjects was used in addition to the approximately 700-subject first cohort. To predict cytomegalovirus infection status, the study brought together high-throughput TCR immunosequencing, statistical association of individual TCRs with disease status, and machine learning. In a later analysis, previously published TCR beta repertoires from 666 donors were re-analyzed and high-resolution HLA genotyping was added so that TCR occurrence patterns could be studied. In the later analysis, no new phenotypic data were used to find candidate immune exposures; instead, reliance was placed on TCR beta sequences and their occurrence across donors. An earlier analysis of several hundred of the donors applied high-throughput TCR beta sequencing to assess whether each TCR beta V gene segment acted as functional or pseudogenic. Donor age, sex, ethnicity and CMV serostatus were compiled together with the repertoire data. Genome-wide SNP genotypes for about 65% of the 666 donors were used in a later genetic analysis, which treated that subset as a discovery cohort. Every discovery cohort repertoire had been produced on one sequencing platform. HLA typing included class I and class II loci at four-digit resolution. Typing coverage varied by locus: 629-630 donors for A, B, C, DRB1 and DQB1; roughly 560 for DQA1; around 610 for DPA1; some 470 for DPB1. About five DR-DQ haplotypes were handled as single units for association and clustering because linkage in the cohort was strong. Among a few hundred genotyped donors of the cohort, an average of roughly 240,000 unique TCR beta nucleotide sequences were sequenced per donor, roughly 20% of them non-productive.

What the study reported, not specific to this receptor: The earlier analysis of approximately 540 of the donors excluded some 15 rarely observed V segments, including chromosome 9 orphons, because counts were too low. In a later genetic analysis, fewer N-insertions in productive TCRs were reported among donors in an Asian-associated ancestry cluster than the approximately 670-donor mean. A later analysis found that TCR association rates varied across HLA loci, with DRB1 alleles showing the most associated TCRs and HLA-C alleles the fewest. Several of the top co-occurrence clusters appeared to be linked to parvovirus B19, influenza, CMV and Epstein-Barr virus, according to a later analysis. A further reported finding was that TCR beta sequences accurately predicted the HLA-A and HLA-B alleles for most subjects in the first cohort. When HLA alleles, especially DR and DQ, strongly co-occurred, TCR associations were difficult to assign to individual alleles. Because the 87-base-pair reads could not distinguish some IMGT-functional V segments, including TRBV6-2 and TRBV6-3, those segments were excluded. In a later analysis, most CMV-associated TCR beta chains were found to appear HLA-restricted, with HLA associations seemingly driven largely by CMV exposure. In this cohort, only TCR beta chains were sequenced, and detectable features were limited by the absence of alpha or paired-chain data. The sequencing pipeline was judged likely to have produced a cluster of highly shared sequence variants as a technical artifact. Because some donors lacked HLA typing at each locus, the association tests relied only on the typed subset. While some public TCRs were present in many individuals, most TCR sequences turned up only very rarely across donors. The study listed 150 to 200 TCR beta chains as associated with cytomegalovirus. For the cohort, immune exposure information was limited to CMV serostatus. Linkage disequilibrium might explain the correlated functional status among segregating V segments, but an unknown experimental factor could not be ruled out. Compared with equally common non-associated chains, HLA-associated TCR beta chains in a later analysis were more clonally expanded and had lower generation probabilities. Broadly in line with IMGT annotations, most TCR beta V segments showed up in productive rearrangements about 87% or about 30% of the time in an earlier analysis of 450 to 750 of the donors. It was suggested by the authors that the approach could potentially be generalized to other disease states and immunological phenotypes. In a later analysis, about 16,000 TCR beta sequences were associated with specific HLA alleles at a false discovery rate of 0.05. Sequencing depth was assumed to be roughly uniform across donors in the presence/absence analyses, though that assumption may not hold. In a later genetic analysis, a missense DCLRE1C variant was associated with V-gene and J-gene trimming of TCR beta chains, and the association was replicated in an independent cohort. The classifier was reported to diagnose cytomegalovirus status with high specificity and sensitivity in both the original cohort and the validation cohort. A few of the identified cytomegalovirus-associated TCR beta chains were confirmed in vitro to be specific for cytomegalovirus antigens.

To prepare the library, the immunoSEQ multiplex PCR assay was applied. For the multiplex PCR, a mixture combining 60 forward primers for TCR Vbeta segments and 13 reverse primers for TCR Jbeta segments was used. A multiplex PCR assay on genomic DNA amplified the CDR3 region of rearranged TCR beta genes. On the Illumina HiSeq System, the amplified TCR beta libraries were sequenced as 87-base-pair reads. In the original analysis: A later analysis counted some 74 million unique TCR beta chains across the 500 to 850 repertoires, and 9 million to 14 million of these chains were shared by at least two donors. To remove PCR and sequencing errors, raw reads were error-corrected and collapsed into unique sequences using a nearest-neighbor algorithm that merged closely related sequences. Alignment of CDR3 sequences to IMGT reference sequences was used to assign V, D and J gene segments. For a sequence to be retained, a match of at least six nucleotides was required to both a V gene segment and a J gene segment. A rearrangement was called productive if the CDR3 had no stop codons and remained in frame with V and J, and every other rearrangement was called non-productive. CDR3 was defined according to IMGT convention as the region running from the second conserved V-encoded cysteine to the conserved J-encoded phenylalanine. The earlier analysis of more than 450 of the donors excluded sequences that lacked an unambiguous match to a single V gene segment. An earlier analysis of approximately 590 of the donors called V segments functional above 56.7% productive rearrangements and segregating when the between-donor standard deviation exceeded 5%. A statistical classification framework was developed to diagnose cytomegalovirus status using the catalog of TCR beta chain sequences. A later analysis assigned V and J genes by comparing TCR nucleotide sequences with IMGT/GENE-DB human TR gene sequences. The TCRdist pipeline was used in a later analysis to assign CDR3 sequences and most-parsimonious VDJ recombination scenarios. In a later analysis, each TCR beta chain was defined by its CDR3 amino acid sequence together with its V-gene family, and reads without a unique V-gene family were excluded. In a later analysis, some 600 highly shared, low-generation-probability nucleotide sequences were removed to address suspected cross-contamination and a sequencing artifact. In a later analysis, a clonal expansion index was calculated for each public chain from normalized within-repertoire ranks of inferred template counts. In a later analysis, generation probabilities were computed with a VDJ recombination model fitted to out-of-frame rearrangements, and the resulting probabilities were checked against IGoR. In a later analysis, TCR-TCR, TCR-HLA and TCR-CMV co-occurrence was scored with hypergeometric tests, and a repertoire-size bias correction was applied to TCR pairs. In a later analysis, false discovery rates were estimated by permuting HLA or CMV assignments 20 times. In a later analysis, co-occurring TCRs were grouped using DBSCAN, and TCRdist sequence similarity was added for clustering within HLA-allele-positive subsets. For co-occurrence clustering, repertoires with fewer than 30,000 or more than 120,000 public chains were excluded, along with 4 to 6 repertoires with anomalous nucleotide sharing. The immuneACCESS repertoire file appears here via TCRdb, limited to in-frame rearrangements. These files lack a portion of the clones; in checked studies, under half of the deficit traces to unresolved V genes, and the cause of the others is not known. The V and J calls and clone size were taken over from that table, and D and trimming were inferred from the DNA. The sample table records approximately 130,000 clones; more than 80% of these occur just once. Roughly 6.7% of the sample rests with the top ten.

The cohort comprised 670 or so healthy bone marrow donors. Cohort members were all nominally healthy when sampled, although unrecorded immune exposures were likely present. The donor was CMV seropositive and was included in the group of 289 seropositive cohort members. A peripheral blood sample was provided by each donor, and peripheral blood mononuclear cells were used for TCR beta sequencing. The Qiagen DNeasy Blood Extraction Kit was used to extract genomic DNA from the blood cell samples. The CDR3 sequence holds 16 residues, the cysteine and phenylalanine included. The only DNA kept is the CDR3, 48 bases in frame from the first base. V sheds 11 bases and J sheds 4 bases, leaving 27 bases between their ends. From the germline V gene (reference sequence), CDR1 is MNHNY and CDR2 is SVGAGI. With respect to this clone: No cognate antigen has been identified for it. The input lacks base qualities; no much larger clone sits a single base away.

This TCR came from a woman aged 30 to 39 in good health and CMV-seropositive. Sample: PBMCs. The rearranged segments are TRBV6-6 and TRBJ2-7; a weak D assignment points to TRBD1 (8 bases agree). The DNA sequence is as follows: TGTGCCGTAGGGGGGGGTGGACAGGGCCGGGCGTACGAGCAGTACTTC. Its amino acids are CAVGGGGQGRAYEQYF.